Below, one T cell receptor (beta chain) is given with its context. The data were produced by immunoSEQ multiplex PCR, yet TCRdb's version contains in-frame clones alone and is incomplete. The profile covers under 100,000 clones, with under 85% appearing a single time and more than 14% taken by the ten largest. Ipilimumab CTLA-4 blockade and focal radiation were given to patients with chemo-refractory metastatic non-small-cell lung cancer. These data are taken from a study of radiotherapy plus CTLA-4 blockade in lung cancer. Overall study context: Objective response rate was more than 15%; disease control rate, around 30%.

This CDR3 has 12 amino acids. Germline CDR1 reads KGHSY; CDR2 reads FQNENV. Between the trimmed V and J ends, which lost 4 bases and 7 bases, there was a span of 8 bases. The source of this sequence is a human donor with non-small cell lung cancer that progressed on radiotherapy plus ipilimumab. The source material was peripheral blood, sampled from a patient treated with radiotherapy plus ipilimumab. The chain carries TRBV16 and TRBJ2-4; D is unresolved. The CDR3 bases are TGTGCCAGCAGCCCTGGTCGGAACATTCAGTACTTC. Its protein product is CASSPGRNIQYF.